These T cell receptor beta chains were read from a single sample in a study of T-cell memory formation after mild COVID-19. MiXCR, run by TCRdb on the 5' RACE reads, gives a single entry per CDR3 protein. Among roughly 550,000 distinct CDR3 sequences, approximately 20% were seen once, and the ten largest hold around 13%. The specimen was PBMCs or a T cell subset sorted from them (not recorded which). These receptors were collected from an adult woman who had mild COVID-19 (a few samples of this study predate the infection). Cell type and time point are not known. The CDR3 runs from the conserved cysteine through the conserved F or W. A D gene is named only where the DNA matches it firmly. Not all rows give a size; the values are once, few, many and, for expanded clones, a class.

V	J	D	size	CDR3	DNA
TRBV5-1	TRBJ2-1	.	many	CASSPGGAYNEQFF	TGTGCCAGCAGCCCAGGGGGGGCCTACAATGAGCAGTTCTTC
TRBV15	TRBJ1-5	.	few	CATSREVGGRTDQPQHF	TGTGCCACCAGCAGAGAAGTTGGCGGACGTACGGATCAGCCCCAGCATTTT
TRBV15	TRBJ2-1	.	.	CATAQWGNEQFF	TGTGCCACCGCGCAGTGGGGCAATGAGCAGTTCTTC
TRBV11-2	TRBJ1-2	.	.	CASSLGSELGYTF	TGTGCCAGCAGCTTAGGTTCCGAGCTAGGCTACACCTTC
TRBV18	TRBJ2-1	TRBD2	.	CASSPQAGADNEQFF	TGTGCCAGCTCACCCCAAGCGGGAGCGGACAATGAGCAGTTCTTC
TRBV5-3	TRBJ2-2	.	few	CARSLESGELFF	TGTGCCAGAAGCTTGGAATCCGGGGAGCTGTTTTTT
TRBV15	TRBJ2-3	TRBD1	.	CATSSQGQITDTQYF	TGTGCCACCAGCAGCCAGGGACAGATCACAGATACGCAGTATTTT
TRBV7-2	TRBJ2-7	.	.	CASSSIPDTVQYF	TGTGCCAGCAGCTCGATACCGGACACGGTGCAGTACTTC
TRBV12-3/TRBV12-4	TRBJ2-4	.	few	CASSQLLVGGIAKNIQYF	TGTGCCAGCAGTCAACTCCTGGTGGGTGGGATAGCCAAAAACATTCAGTACTTC
TRBV9	TRBJ2-2	TRBD1	few	CASSPTGGSNGELFF	TGTGCCAGCAGTCCGACAGGGGGCTCGAACGGGGAGCTGTTTTTT
TRBV5-1	TRBJ2-2	.	.	CASSLDPGRTGELFF	TGCGCCAGCAGCTTGGACCCTGGGAGGACCGGGGAGCTGTTTTTT
TRBV5-1	TRBJ2-3	.	few	CASSLERPSTDTQYF	TGCGCCAGCAGCTTGGAGCGGCCTAGCACAGATACGCAGTATTTT
TRBV7-6	TRBJ2-2	.	.	CASSLVLGAGELFF	TGTGCCAGCAGCTTAGTTTTAGGGGCCGGGGAGCTGTTTTTT
TRBV5-1	TRBJ1-6	.	.	CASSLSWGGDSPLHF	TGCGCCAGCAGCTTGTCTTGGGGCGGAGATTCACCCCTCCACTTT
TRBV25-1	TRBJ2-3	TRBD2	few	CASSEYNSGGSTDTQYF	TGTGCCAGCAGTGAATATAATAGCGGGGGGTCCACAGATACGCAGTATTTT
TRBV5-1	TRBJ1-6	.	few	CASSLGHLRPLHF	TGCGCCAGCAGCTTGGGACACCTGAGGCCCCTCCACTTT
TRBV5-5	TRBJ2-2	.	.	CASSLYSQPGELFF	TGTGCCAGCAGCTTATACAGTCAACCCGGGGAGCTGTTTTTT
TRBV29-1	TRBJ1-1	TRBD1	few	CSGNRGQGPTEAFF	TGCAGCGGGAATAGGGGACAGGGCCCGACTGAAGCTTTCTTT
TRBV4-1	TRBJ2-1	TRBD2	few	CASSQEGPSGGNEQFF	TGCGCCAGCAGCCAAGAGGGACCCTCCGGGGGGAATGAGCAGTTCTTC
TRBV15	TRBJ2-7	.	.	CATSRRTGTYEQYF	TGTGCCACCTCCCGACGAACGGGAACCTACGAGCAGTACTTC
TRBV6-5	TRBJ2-2	.	few	CASSYSPSVGELFF	TGTGCCAGCAGTTACAGCCCTTCGGTTGGGGAGCTGTTTTTT
TRBV11-2	TRBJ1-5	TRBD1	.	CAGDRDSNQPQHF	TGTGCCGGAGACAGGGATAGCAATCAGCCCCAGCATTTT
TRBV3-1	TRBJ1-5	.	.	CASSQAGVNQPQHF	TGTGCCAGCAGCCAAGCAGGGGTCAATCAGCCCCAGCATTTT
TRBV4-1	TRBJ2-2	TRBD2	many	CASSQEDSGTSNTGELFF	TGCGCCAGCAGCCAAGAGGATAGCGGGACTTCGAACACCGGGGAGCTGTTTTTT
TRBV6-2/TRBV6-3	TRBJ2-3	TRBD2	few	CASSDWTSGPTTDTQYF	TGTGCCAGCAGTGACTGGACTAGCGGACCAACAACAGATACGCAGTATTTT
TRBV30	TRBJ2-1	.	.	CAWSGSTVQQFF	TGTGCCTGGAGTGGATCGACGGTACAGCAGTTCTTC
TRBV15	TRBJ2-5	.	few	CATSRDGVPGETQYF	TGTGCCACCAGCAGAGATGGCGTCCCCGGGGAGACCCAGTACTTC
TRBV7-9	TRBJ1-2	.	few	CASSLDVRDGYTF	TGTGCCAGCAGCCTCGATGTGAGGGATGGCTACACCTTC
TRBV15	TRBJ1-1	.	few	CATSFTSGTNTEAFF	TGTGCCACCAGCTTTACGAGTGGGACAAACACTGAAGCTTTCTTT
TRBV5-1	TRBJ2-1	TRBD2	.	CASSPKGLAGQNIYNEQFF	TGCGCCAGCAGCCCAAAAGGACTAGCGGGCCAGAATATCTACAATGAGCAGTTCTTC
TRBV19	TRBJ2-5	TRBD2	.	CASLGTGGETQYF	TGTGCCAGCCTAGGCACGGGGGGGGAGACCCAGTACTTC
TRBV30	TRBJ2-5	.	few	CAWVKGTGPETQYF	TGTGCCTGGGTCAAAGGGACTGGGCCGGAGACCCAGTACTTC
TRBV5-1	TRBJ2-3	.	few	CASSLVGASTDTQYF	TGCGCCAGCAGCTTGGTCGGGGCTAGCACAGATACGCAGTATTTT
TRBV15	TRBJ2-7	.	.	CATSREETGTYEQYF	TGTGCCACCAGCAGAGAGGAAACAGGGACCTACGAGCAGTACTTC
TRBV19	TRBJ1-3	.	.	CASSADTNSGNTIYF	TGTGCCAGTAGTGCCGACACGAACTCTGGAAACACCATATATTTT
TRBV29-1	TRBJ2-7	TRBD1	few	CSVLRTGDHEQYF	TGCAGCGTTCTCCGGACAGGGGACCACGAGCAGTACTTC
TRBV25-1	TRBJ2-1	TRBD2	.	CASTPSGRADYEQFF	TGTGCCAGCACCCCCAGCGGGAGGGCCGACTATGAGCAGTTCTTC
TRBV7-9	TRBJ2-5	TRBD2	few	CASSPGTSGIKETQYF	TGTGCCAGCAGCCCAGGGACTAGCGGGATCAAAGAGACCCAGTACTTC
TRBV5-1	TRBJ2-5	.	.	CASSRQAEETQYF	TGCGCCAGCAGTAGGCAGGCCGAAGAGACCCAGTACTTC
TRBV5-1	TRBJ2-3	.	few	CASRPAGGSSTDTQYF	TGCGCCAGCAGGCCCGCAGGAGGGAGTAGCACAGATACGCAGTATTTT
TRBV5-1	TRBJ2-7	.	few	CASSGGGSLFYEQYF	TGCGCCAGCAGCGGTGGGGGGTCACTTTTCTACGAGCAGTACTTC
TRBV15	TRBJ2-7	.	.	CATSRDRQQAYEQYF	TGTGCCACCAGCAGAGATCGACAGCAAGCCTACGAGCAGTACTTC
TRBV24-1	TRBJ2-7	TRBD1	many	CATSDPGQGGDEQYF	TGTGCCACCAGTGATCCGGGACAGGGAGGAGACGAGCAGTACTTC
TRBV7-9	TRBJ1-2	TRBD1	.	CASSSAGTGGAGGYTF	TGTGCCAGCAGCTCCGCCGGGACAGGCGGTGCGGGCGGCTACACCTTC